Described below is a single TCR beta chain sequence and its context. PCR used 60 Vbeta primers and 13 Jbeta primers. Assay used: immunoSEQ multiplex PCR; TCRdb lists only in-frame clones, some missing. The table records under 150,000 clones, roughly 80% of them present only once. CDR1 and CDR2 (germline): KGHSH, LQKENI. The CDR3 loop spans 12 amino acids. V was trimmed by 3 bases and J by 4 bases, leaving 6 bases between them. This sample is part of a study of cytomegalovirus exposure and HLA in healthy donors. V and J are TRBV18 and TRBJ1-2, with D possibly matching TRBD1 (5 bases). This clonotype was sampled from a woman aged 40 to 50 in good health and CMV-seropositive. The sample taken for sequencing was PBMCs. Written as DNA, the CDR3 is TGTGCCAGCTCACCGACAGTCTATGGCTACACCTTC. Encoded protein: CASSPTVYGYTF.